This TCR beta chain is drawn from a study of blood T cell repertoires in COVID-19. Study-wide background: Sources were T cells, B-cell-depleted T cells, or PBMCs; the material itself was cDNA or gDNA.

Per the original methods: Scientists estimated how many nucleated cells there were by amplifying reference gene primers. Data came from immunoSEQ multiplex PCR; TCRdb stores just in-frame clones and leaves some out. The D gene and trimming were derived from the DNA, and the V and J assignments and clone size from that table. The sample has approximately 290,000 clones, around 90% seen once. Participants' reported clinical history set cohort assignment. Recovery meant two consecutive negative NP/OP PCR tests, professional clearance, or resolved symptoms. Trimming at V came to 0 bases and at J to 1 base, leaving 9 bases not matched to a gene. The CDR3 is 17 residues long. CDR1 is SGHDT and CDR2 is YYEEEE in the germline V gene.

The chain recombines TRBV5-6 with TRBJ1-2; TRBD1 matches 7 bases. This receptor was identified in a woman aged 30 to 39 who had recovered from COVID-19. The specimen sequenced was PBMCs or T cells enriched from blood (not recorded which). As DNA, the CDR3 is TGTGCCAGCAGCTTGGCTGGGACAGACCTTTTTAACTATGGCTACACCTTC. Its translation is CASSLAGTDLFNYGYTF.